This TCR beta chain was documented in a study of OX40 agonist ivuxolimab in advanced cancers. Study-level results: Partly responding patients at 0.1-3.0 mg/kg showed some of the smallest clonal expansion. The authors did not determine the antigen specificity of the expanded peripheral T cells.

Sequencing used immunoSEQ multiplex PCR; TCRdb keeps in-frame clones, though not all of them. The table shows tens of thousands of clones, with around 90% occurring only once. Germline V gene sequence: CDR1 MDHEN, CDR2 SYDVKM. This CDR3 spans 15 amino acids. V shed 7 bases and J shed 0 bases, with 10 bases lying between them. A remark on this clone: Its specificity is not known.

At cycle 4 day 1, cycle 7 day 1, and baseline, blood was sampled. The specimen was CD4+ or CD8+ T cells sorted from blood, collected in a trial of the OX40 agonist ivuxolimab. This sequence originates from an adult with an advanced solid tumor such as melanoma, head and neck, liver or kidney cancer. The chain links TRBV28 to TRBJ2-6; D could derive from TRBD1 or TRBD2 (5 bases each). DNA for the CDR3: TGTGCCAGCACCTGGGGGAACTCTGGGGCCAACGTCCTGACTTTC. This gives the protein CASTWGNSGANVLTF.